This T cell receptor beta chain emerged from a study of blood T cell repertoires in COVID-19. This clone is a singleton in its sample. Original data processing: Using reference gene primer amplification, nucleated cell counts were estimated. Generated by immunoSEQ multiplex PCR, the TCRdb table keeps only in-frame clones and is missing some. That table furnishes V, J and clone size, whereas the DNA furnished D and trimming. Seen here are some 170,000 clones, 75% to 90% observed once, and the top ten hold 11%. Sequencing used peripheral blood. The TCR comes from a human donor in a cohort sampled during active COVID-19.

The CDR3 coding sequence is TGTGCCAGCAGTCTAACTCCTTCTCAGGGGGCCCCCTACGAGCAGTACTTC. Its translation is CASSLTPSQGAPYEQYF. The gene calls are TRBV6-6 and TRBJ2-7, with 8 bases fitting TRBD1. CDR1 MNHNY and CDR2 SVGAGI come from the germline V gene (reference sequence). The CDR3 runs to 17 residues. Unmatched junction bases numbered 14, after V lost 5 bases and J lost 2 bases.